The source of this T cell receptor (beta chain) is a study of response to subunit inactivated influenza vaccine (dated by TCRdb to the late 2010s). Regarding the complete study: The study used deep quantitative T cell receptor repertoire profiling to track responses to a trivalent subunit inactivated influenza vaccine.

The library was made by RT-PCR. Sequencing used an Illumina HiSeq 2500. TCRdb trimmed public reads at Q25 via fastp, called clones via MiXCR and kept in-frame beta chains. Rows are unified per CDR3 protein, each entry keeping the most common DNA and genes. This sample holds about 300,000 distinct CDR3 sequences; about a fifth were observed only once. 10% of the sample comes from the top ten. This clonotype came up a few times. This clone's antigen is unknown. The input lacks base qualities; no much larger clone sits a single base away. Results the study describes overall, beyond this receptor: According to the authors, only a limited number of new T cells may be recruited by each seasonal influenza vaccination.

The germline V gene encodes CDR1 SQVTM and CDR2 ANQGSEA. The CDR3 runs 13 amino acids, cysteine and phenylalanine included. Of the read, only the CDR3 DNA is kept; its 39 bases are in frame from base 1. V trim: 5 bases; J trim: 4 bases; unmatched bases: 3. The starting material was PBMCs from blood, obtained about 20 months after vaccination. The chain uses TRBV29-1 and TRBJ2-5, with 11 bases in between that match TRBD1. This TCR was sampled from a man aged 50-75 years who received an inactivated influenza vaccine. Donor details come from another sample of the same person, matched by shared clones. The nucleotides read TGCAGCGTTACGGGACAGGGGGGAGAGACCCAGTACTTC. Its protein is CSVTGQGGETQYF.